These 8 T cell receptor beta chains were all obtained from the same sample, sequenced in a study of cytomegalovirus exposure and HLA in healthy donors. Primers for the PCR totalled 60 Vbeta and 13 Jbeta. Measured with immunoSEQ multiplex PCR; TCRdb has only the in-frame clones, and not every one. The sample yields roughly 200,000 clones, 86% seen once. Sequenced material: PBMCs. The receptor set was obtained from a woman in her 30s in good health and CMV-seronegative.

The chain combines TRBV2 with TRBJ2-3; weak D call: TRBD2 (7 bases). The CDR3 is 12 amino acids. From germline, CDR1 is SNHLY and CDR2 FYNNEI. Trimming took 6 bases from V and 11 from J, leaving 15 bases between them. CDR3 sequence reads: CASRGGTTRQYF. CDR3 in DNA: TGTGCCAGCAGAGGGGGGACTACTCGGCAGTATTTT.

V gene TRBV27 combines with J gene TRBJ1-1; weak D call: TRBD1 (5 bases). The germline CDR1 and CDR2 sequences are MNHEY and SMNVEV (reference sequence). The CDR3 is 14 amino acids. V was clipped by 4 bases and J by 4 bases, with 13 bases between them. The CDR3 coding sequence is TGTGCCAGCAGTTCCAACCCAGGGCCCACTGAAGCTTTCTTT. Its translation: CASSSNPGPTEAFF.

This chain connects TRBV2 to TRBJ2-1, with D possibly matching TRBD1 (5 bases). The CDR3 consists of 15 residues. Trimming shortened V by 1 base and J by 12 bases, and 19 bases separated the two germline ends. Germline loops: CDR1 SNHLY, CDR2 FYNNEI. DNA for the CDR3: TGTGCCAGCAGTGAAGATAGAACAGGACCAGCTGGGCAGTTCTTC. As protein: CASSEDRTGPAGQFF.

This chain joins TRBV11-2 and TRBJ2-1, with D possibly being TRBD2 (6 bases). The CDR3 consists of 12 residues. Trimming shortened V by 5 bases and J by 4 bases, and 6 bases separated the two germline ends. Germline CDR1 and CDR2: SGHAT and FQNNGV. CDR3 coding DNA: TGTGCCAGCAGCGGGGGGTACAATGAGCAGTTCTTC. It codes for CASSGGYNEQFF. The entire variable domain, with the rest obtained from reference TRBV11-2 and TRBJ2-1, is as follows: EAGVAQSPRYKIIEKRQSVAFWCNPISGHATLYWYQQILGQGPKLLIQFQNNGVVDDSQLPKDRFSAERLKGVDSTLKIQPAKLEDSAVYLCASSGGYNEQFFGPGTRLTVL.

V and J are TRBV15 and TRBJ2-1; the D gene is possibly TRBD1 (6 bases). This CDR3 region has 14 residues. Deletions cut 1 base from V and 8 bases from J, with 12 bases between. Per the germline V gene, CDR1 is LNHNV and CDR2 is YYDKDF (reference sequence). CDR3 residues: CATSRGSGGYEQFF. CDR3 sequence (DNA): TGTGCCACCAGCAGAGGGTCTGGGGGCTATGAGCAGTTCTTC.

The V call is TRBV7-9, the J call TRBJ2-7; TRBD2 matches at 10 bases. This CDR3 comprises 14 residues. V lost 5 bases, J lost 3 bases, and 4 bases stayed unmatched. From germline, CDR1 is SEHNR and CDR2 FQNEAQ (reference sequence). CDR3 residues: CASSLTSGNYEQYF. CDR3 in DNA: TGTGCCAGCAGCCTTACTAGCGGGAACTACGAGCAGTACTTC.

This chain joins TRBV30 and TRBJ2-3; D may be TRBD2 (7 bases). Trimming took 0 bases from V and 6 from J, leaving 13 bases between them. CDR1 is GTSNPN and CDR2 is SVGIG in the germline V gene (reference sequence). This CDR3 has 14 residues. The CDR3 is CAWSVRGGLDTQYF. CDR3 nucleotide sequence: TGTGCCTGGAGTGTGAGGGGGGGCCTGGATACGCAGTATTTT.

The chain carries TRBV2 and TRBJ2-1; the match to TRBD2 covers 8 bases. From germline, CDR1 is SNHLY and CDR2 FYNNEI. The CDR3 is 14 amino acids. Trimming cost V 4 bases and J 7 bases; bases outside gene matches: 6. For the CDR3, the DNA is TGTGCCAGCAGTGCTGGCGGGAGGAGTAATGAGCAGTTCTTC. Its protein product is CASSAGGRSNEQFF.